This record concerns one T cell receptor beta chain sequence. Repertoires were generated with immunoSEQ multiplex PCR, while TCRdb's copy carries only in-frame clones and drops some. The sample contains 150,000 to 200,000 clones, 75% to 85% of which appear only once. Germline lookup yields CDR1 SEHNR and CDR2 FQNEAQ (reference sequence). Losses at the gene ends were 2 bases for V and 10 bases for J; bases not matched to a gene: 12. This CDR3 spans 16 amino acids. The source of the sample is a study of blood T cell repertoires in COVID-19. The sequence came from a human donor in a cohort sampled during active COVID-19. Sequenced sample: peripheral blood. The V call is TRBV7-9, the J call TRBJ2-1; the match to TRBD1 covers 9 bases. The CDR3 nucleotides read TGTGCCAGCAGCTTACCGTTACGGGACAGGGTGCGAGAGCAGTTCTTC. The encoded protein is CASSLPLRDRVREQFF.